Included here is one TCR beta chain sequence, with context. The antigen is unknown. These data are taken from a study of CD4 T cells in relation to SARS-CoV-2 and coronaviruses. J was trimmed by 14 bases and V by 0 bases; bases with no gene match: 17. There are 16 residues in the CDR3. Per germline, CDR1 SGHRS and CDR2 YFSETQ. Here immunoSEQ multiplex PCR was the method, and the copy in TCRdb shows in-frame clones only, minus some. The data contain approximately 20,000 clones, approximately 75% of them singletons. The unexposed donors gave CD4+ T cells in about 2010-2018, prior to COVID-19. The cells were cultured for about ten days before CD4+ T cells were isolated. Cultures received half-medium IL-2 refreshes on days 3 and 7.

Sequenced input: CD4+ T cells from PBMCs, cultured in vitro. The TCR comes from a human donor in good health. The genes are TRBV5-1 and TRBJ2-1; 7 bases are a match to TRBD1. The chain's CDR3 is CASSLEGARSRPQEFF. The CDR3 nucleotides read TGCGCCAGCAGCTTGGAGGGGGCCAGGTCGAGACCCCAGGAGTTCTTC.